This TCR beta chain was observed in a study of T cell responses to AZD1222 COVID-19 vaccine. Worth noting for this clone: Its target is not known.

The CDR3 covers 16 residues. V lost 4 bases and J lost 0; bases outside the gene matches: 6. Per the germline V gene, CDR1 is SGHRS and CDR2 is YFSETQ. Repertoires were generated with immunoSEQ multiplex PCR, while TCRdb's copy carries only in-frame clones and drops some. The sample carries about 100,000 clones, 80% to 90% recorded once. General study points: Clonal diversity may have been underestimated, and the donors were mostly white British, with more females than males. Vaccine-associated CD4 TCRs ranged over spike, dominating at 160-218 and 743-854. The study reported that nearly half of spike-specific TCRs target unmutated variant regions.

This receptor was taken from an adult in good health. The sequencing used peripheral blood, collected on day 0 of AZD1222 vaccination. This chain joins TRBV5-1 and TRBJ2-7; 11 bases agree with TRBD2. CDR3 amino acids: CASSAGTSGPSYEQYF. Here the CDR3 DNA reads TGCGCCAGCAGCGCAGGGACTAGCGGACCCTCCTACGAGCAGTACTTC.